The 13 T cell receptor beta chains presented below share a single source sample, sequenced in a study of T-cell memory formation after mild COVID-19. TCRdb used MiXCR to reprocess the 5' RACE reads, holding one entry per CDR3 protein. The table includes roughly 610,000 distinct CDR3 sequences, about 18% detected once. The specimen was PBMCs or a T cell subset sorted from them (not recorded which). These TCRs come from an adult woman who had mild COVID-19 (a few samples of this study predate the infection). Cell type and time point are not known.

The chain joins TRBV5-1 to TRBJ2-3; the D is unclear. Germline V gives CDR1 SGHRS, CDR2 YFSETQ. V gave up 0 bases and J gave up 4 bases, with 6 bases separating them. The CDR3 loop spans 13 amino acids. CDR3 DNA: TGCGCCAGCAGCTTGGACATCCCAGATACGCAGTATTTT. Translated: CASSLDIPDTQYF.

This clonotype was counted only a few times. The rearrangement links TRBV12-3 or TRBV12-4 to TRBJ2-5; tentative D call: TRBD1 (6 bases). The CDR3 spans 14 residues. V shed 7 bases and J shed 1 base, with 13 bases lying between them. The CDR3 loop reads CASKPGHSQETQYF. CDR3 DNA sequence: TGTGCCAGCAAACCGGGACACTCCCAAGAGACCCAGTACTTC.

The genes are TRBV20-1 and TRBJ1-6; TRBD1 might be the D (6 bases). The CDR3 spans 15 residues. Germline loops: CDR1 DFQATT, CDR2 SNEGSKA (reference sequence). Trimming stripped 3 bases from V and 3 bases from J, with 12 bases between. The CDR3 loop is CSARQQGNYNSPLHF. The CDR3 nucleotides are TGCAGTGCTAGGCAACAGGGCAACTATAATTCACCCCTCCACTTT.

The DNA of the CDR3 is TGTGCCACCAGGGGTCAAGCGGGGAACACCGGGGAGCTGTTTTTT. Translated, it gives CATRGQAGNTGELFF. This sequence joins TRBV24-1 and TRBJ2-2, with a tentative D call TRBD2 (6 bases). The CDR3 totals 15 residues. Germline CDR1 reads KGHDR; CDR2 reads SFDVKD. V dropped 7 bases and J dropped 1 base, with 12 bases sitting between them.

The rearrangement links TRBV5-1 to TRBJ2-1; D not resolved. The CDR3 has 13 residues. V was trimmed by 1 base and J by 5 bases, leaving 7 bases between them. The germline CDR1 and CDR2 sequences are SGHRS and YFSETQ. CDR3: CASSLTPNNEQFF. The CDR3 DNA reads as TGCGCCAGCAGCTTGACACCAAACAATGAGCAGTTCTTC.

This chain links TRBV12-3 or TRBV12-4 with TRBJ1-5; the match to TRBD1 covers 8 bases. J was trimmed by 4 bases and V by 2 bases; bases with no gene match: 1. This CDR3 is 14 amino acids long. This CDR3 reads CASSLRTGNQPQHF. CDR3 coding DNA: TGTGCCAGCAGTTTAAGGACAGGGAATCAGCCCCAGCATTTT.

This sequence joins TRBV5-5 and TRBJ1-2; weak D call: TRBD1 (5 bases). CDR3 length: 15 amino acids. V lost 6 bases to trimming and J lost 6 bases, with 21 bases between them. Germline V gene lookup returns CDR1 SGHKS and CDR2 YYEKEE (reference sequence). CDR3 protein: CASTTGGVPSNGYTF. CDR3 nucleotides: TGTGCCAGCACCACCGGAGGGGTACCCTCCAATGGCTACACCTTC.

CDR3 protein: CASSLEGQNGYTF. The CDR3 nucleotides read TGCGCCAGCAGCTTGGAGGGGCAGAATGGCTACACCTTC. The chain joins TRBV5-1 to TRBJ1-2, with D perhaps TRBD1 (5 bases). Germline CDR1 is SGHRS and CDR2 is YFSETQ. The length of the CDR3 is 13 residues. Trimming removed 0 bases at V and 6 bases at J, with 9 bases between.

The J gene is TRBJ2-7, the V gene TRBV4-1; TRBD2 might be the D (5 bases). Trimming cost V 1 base and J 2 bases, with 15 bases left between them. The germline gives CDR1 MGHRA, CDR2 YSYEKL. This CDR3 comprises 16 residues. The CDR3 DNA reads as TGCGCCAGCAGCCAAGCACCGGAGCGGTCAGCCTACGAGCAGTACTTC. The encoded protein is CASSQAPERSAYEQYF.

This rearrangement joins TRBV3-1 to TRBJ1-1; D is ambiguous. The CDR3 runs 14 residues. The ends were cut back, 4 bases at V and 1 base at J, with 10 bases in the middle. Germline V gene lookup returns CDR1 LGHDT and CDR2 YNNKEL (reference sequence). Here the CDR3 reads CASSPNLRNTEAFF. DNA of the CDR3: TGTGCCAGCAGCCCTAATTTAAGGAACACTGAAGCTTTCTTT.

In its sample, this clonotype was seen a few times. This chain joins TRBV5-1 and TRBJ1-3, with D unclear. This CDR3 has 16 residues. Trimming pared 0 bases from V and 0 bases from J, leaving 10 bases between. Germline V gene sequence: CDR1 SGHRS, CDR2 YFSETQ. The CDR3 region is CASSLVAADSGNTIYF. In DNA form, the CDR3 reads TGCGCCAGCAGCTTGGTTGCAGCGGACTCTGGAAACACCATATATTTT.

V is TRBV18 and J is TRBJ2-7; the match to TRBD1 covers 8 bases. Losses at the gene ends were 3 bases for V and 0 bases for J; bases not matched to a gene: 13. The CDR3 is 18 residues long. Germline-derived CDR1 and CDR2 are KGHSH and LQKENI. As DNA, the CDR3 is TGTGCCAGCTCACCCGGGACAGGTTACCATCGCCACTCCTACGAGCAGTACTTC. Translated, it gives CASSPGTGYHRHSYEQYF.

This clonotype was counted only a few times. The rearrangement links TRBV11-2 to TRBJ2-3; 7 bases are shared with TRBD2. Per germline, CDR1 SGHAT and CDR2 FQNNGV. The CDR3 has 16 residues. V lost 0 bases and J lost 0; bases outside the gene matches: 3. The CDR3 loop is CASSLEASGSTDTQYF. The CDR3, as DNA: TGTGCCAGCAGCTTAGAGGCTAGCGGTAGCACAGATACGCAGTATTTT.